This TCR beta chain was observed in a study of shared clonotypes between healthy human individuals. Germline V lookup: CDR1 MNHNY, CDR2 SVGAGI (reference sequence). Trimming stripped 2 bases from V and 9 bases from J, with 8 bases between. The CDR3 sequence is 12 residues long. The table came from immunoSEQ multiplex PCR; TCRdb's copy has only in-frame clones and leaves some out. The sample lists about 1.1 million clones, 78% occurring once. This chain links TRBV6-6 with TRBJ1-5; no firm D call. The TCR originated in a man younger than 35 in good health. Some clones in this sample may be carry-over from other donors' samples. Sequences were obtained from memory CD4+ T cells from PBMCs. The subset was: CD45RA-negative fraction. The DNA of the CDR3 is TGTGCCAGCAGTTACCAAGGCCGGCCCCAGCATTTT. Translation gives CASSYQGRPQHF.